The 21 T cell receptor beta chains listed next were all sequenced from one sample in a study of T-cell memory formation after mild COVID-19. MiXCR, applied by TCRdb to the 5' RACE reads, yields one record per CDR3 protein. The table lists more than 350,000 distinct CDR3 sequences, 16% of them singletons. Material for sequencing was PBMCs or a T cell subset sorted from them (not recorded which). The source of these receptors is a man younger than 35 who had mild COVID-19 (a few samples of this study predate the infection). Cell type and time point are not known.

The rearrangement uses TRBV12-3 or TRBV12-4 and TRBJ1-1; D remains unclear. Trimming cost V 6 bases and J 3 bases, with 17 bases left between them. This CDR3 has 15 residues. The CDR3 is CASSPGASLDTEAFF. In DNA form, the CDR3 reads TGTGCCAGCAGCCCGGGAGCCAGCTTAGACACTGAAGCTTTCTTT.

The chain carries TRBV20-1 and TRBJ2-5, with D perhaps TRBD2 (7 bases). The V end was cut by 0 bases, the J end by 2 bases, with 13 bases between. The CDR3 loop spans 15 amino acids. CDR1 DFQATT and CDR2 SNEGSKA come from the germline V gene (reference sequence). CDR3 in amino acids: CSARDQRGAQETQYF. The CDR3 coding sequence is TGCAGTGCTAGAGATCAACGGGGGGCACAAGAGACCCAGTACTTC.

This clonotype showed up just a few times. The chain joins TRBV20-1 to TRBJ2-7; unclear D gene. Trimming took 5 bases from V and 2 from J, leaving 13 bases between them. Looked up from germline, CDR1 is DFQATT and CDR2 is SNEGSKA (reference sequence). This CDR3 contains 13 residues. In nucleotides, the CDR3 is TGCAGTGCTGCCATCCTCGCTGCCTACGAGCAGTACGTC. This translates into CSAAILAAYEQYV.

This clonotype came up a few times. The chain is built from TRBV7-7 and TRBJ2-3, with D unclear. The ends were cut back, 1 base at V and 9 bases at J, with 8 bases in the middle. The CDR3 is 12 residues long. CDR1 is SSHAT, CDR2 FNYEAQ, per germline (reference sequence). This chain's CDR3 is CASSLVGGTQYF. Here the CDR3 DNA reads TGTGCCAGCAGCTTAGTCGGTGGGACGCAGTATTTT.

J is TRBJ2-2 and V is TRBV18, with D hard to call. V gave up 6 bases and J gave up 7 bases, with 12 bases separating them. Per the germline V gene, CDR1 is KGHSH and CDR2 is LQKENI. This CDR3 is 13 amino acids long. The CDR3: CASSPFEHGELFF. CDR3 nucleotide sequence: TGTGCCAGCTCGCCATTCGAACACGGGGAGCTGTTTTTT.

This sequence joins TRBV11-2 and TRBJ2-5, with D perhaps matching TRBD1 or TRBD2 (5 bases each). This CDR3 spans 18 amino acids. Germline lookup yields CDR1 SGHAT and CDR2 FQNNGV. V was trimmed by 4 bases and J by 5 bases, leaving 26 bases between them. CDR3 loop: CASSSQSGDQVQGETQYF. Written as DNA, the CDR3 is TGTGCCAGCAGCTCACAGTCCGGGGACCAAGTACAAGGGGAGACCCAGTACTTC.

V is TRBV12-3 or TRBV12-4 and J is TRBJ2-1; D possibly corresponds to TRBD2 (6 bases). V shed 7 bases and J shed 8 bases, with 18 bases lying between them. The CDR3 has 14 residues. The CDR3 DNA sequence: TGTGCCAGCACCCGGGGAGGACCTTATGATGAGCAGTTCTTC. Amino acids: CASTRGGPYDEQFF.

The V and J genes are TRBV7-2 and TRBJ2-4; 8 nucleotides agree with TRBD1. CDR1 and CDR2 from the germline V gene are SGHTA and FQGNSA. With 3 bases clipped from V and 5 bases from J, the junction kept 9 bases outside the gene matches. The CDR3 consists of 16 residues. The CDR3 DNA reads as TGTGCCAGCAGCTTTTATTGGGGCAGGGGGCAAAACATTCAGTACTTC. Protein product: CASSFYWGRGQNIQYF.

The chain links TRBV15 to TRBJ2-5; 8 nucleotides line up with TRBD2. This CDR3 has 13 residues. J gave up 7 bases and V 9 bases, and 10 bases lay outside the gene matches. CDR1 and CDR2 from the germline V gene are LNHNV and YYDKDF (reference sequence). The CDR3 loop is CATSSGPDGTQYF. For the CDR3, the DNA is TGTGCCACTTCTAGCGGGCCTGATGGGACCCAGTACTTC.

This clonotype was detected only a few times. This chain uses TRBV6-6 with TRBJ2-7; 8 bases align to TRBD1. CDR1 is MNHNY, CDR2 SVGAGI, per germline (reference sequence). The CDR3 totals 14 residues. Trimming took 1 base from V and 5 from J; bases not matched to a gene: 4. The CDR3 protein is CASSYYVRGHEQYV. CDR3 nucleotide sequence: TGTGCCAGCAGTTACTACGTCAGGGGGCACGAGCAGTACGTC.

The chain combines TRBV6-1 with TRBJ2-7; possible D gene TRBD1, 6 bases. Germline CDR1 is MNHNS and CDR2 is SASEGT. V was shortened by 3 bases and J by 4 bases, with 10 bases between the two germline ends. CDR3 length: 13 amino acids. CDR3 DNA: TGTGCCAGCAGTGAGAGGGGGAAATACGAGCAGTACTTC. Amino acid sequence: CASSERGKYEQYF.

This clonotype was seen ten or more times. V gene TRBV18 combines with J gene TRBJ2-7; no clear D gene. The V end was cut by 0 bases, the J end by 6 bases, with 15 bases between. Germline V gene data show CDR1 as KGHSH and CDR2 as LQKENI. CDR3 length: 15 amino acids. In DNA, the CDR3 is TGTGCCAGCTCACCACCCTCTGGGCGAGGTTCCGAGCAGTACTTC. Its protein product is CASSPPSGRGSEQYF. Looking up the rest from reference TRBV18 and TRBJ2-7 gives the full variable domain: NAGVMQNPRHLVRRRGQEARLRCSPMKGHSHVYWYRQLPEEGLKFMVYLQKENIIDESGMPKERFSAEFPKEGPSILRIQQVVRGDSAAYFCASSPPSGRGSEQYFGPGTRLTVT.

The V gene is TRBV9, the J gene TRBJ2-1; 10 bases are a match to TRBD1. Trimming removed 1 base from V and 5 bases from J; junction bases left unmatched: 6. There are 16 residues in the CDR3. Germline V gene data show CDR1 as SGDLS and CDR2 as YYNGEE. CDR3 in DNA: TGTGCCAGCAGCGTACAGGGGGGGACAGGGGACAATGAGCAGTTCTTC. As protein: CASSVQGGTGDNEQFF. The entire variable domain, with the rest obtained from reference TRBV9 and TRBJ2-1, is as follows: DSGVTQTPKHLITATGQRVTLRCSPRSGDLSVYWYQQSLDQGLQFLIQYYNGEERAKGNILERFSAQQFPDLHSELNLSSLELGDSALYFCASSVQGGTGDNEQFFGPGTRLTVL.

This chain joins TRBV6-2 or TRBV6-3 and TRBJ2-7, with TRBD1 matching over 10 bases. There are 18 residues in the CDR3. Germline V gene data show CDR1 as MNHEY and CDR2 as SVGEGT. Trimming cost V 8 bases and J 3 bases; bases outside gene matches: 19. CDR3 region: CASDTSPPGQGTDYEQYF. The CDR3 DNA sequence: TGTGCCAGCGATACATCACCTCCGGGACAGGGGACCGACTACGAGCAGTACTTC.

In its sample, this clonotype was seen many times. The CDR3 loop reads CASSFGQGTYEQYF. CDR3 coding DNA: TGTGCCAGCAGTTTTGGGCAGGGGACCTACGAGCAGTACTTC. The chain recombines TRBV12-3 or TRBV12-4 with TRBJ2-7; D might be TRBD1 (6 bases). This CDR3 contains 14 residues. Trimming removed 3 bases from V and 2 bases from J, with 11 bases in between.

The chain recombines TRBV7-7 with TRBJ2-2; 10 bases are a match to TRBD2. CDR1 and CDR2 from the germline V gene are SSHAT and FNYEAQ (reference sequence). Unmatched junction bases numbered 5, after V lost 5 bases and J lost 5 bases. This CDR3 region has 15 residues. CDR3 coding DNA: TGTGCCAGCAGCAAAGCGGGGGGGCGTACCGGGGAGCTGTTTTTT. As protein: CASSKAGGRTGELFF.

This clonotype was detected ten times or more. The chain recombines TRBV5-8 with TRBJ2-3; D may correspond to TRBD1 or TRBD2 (5 bases each). V was clipped by 2 bases and J by 0 bases, with 10 bases between them. Looked up from germline, CDR1 is SGHTS and CDR2 is YDEGEE. The CDR3 totals 15 residues. The CDR3 is CASSLFGASTDTQYF. The CDR3 region has the DNA TGTGCCAGCAGCTTATTCGGGGCTAGCACAGATACGCAGTATTTT.

The V call is TRBV4-3, the J call TRBJ2-7; D is undetermined. Germline assignment: CDR1 LGHNA and CDR2 YSLEER. The V end lost 4 bases, the J end lost 0 bases, and 10 bases lay between the germline ends. This CDR3 is 14 amino acids long. CDR3 DNA: TGCGCCAGCAGCCGAGCGTCGGACTCCTACGAGCAGTACTTC. Protein sequence: CASSRASDSYEQYF.

The chain employs TRBV24-1 and TRBJ2-2; D is undetermined. CDR3 length: 11 amino acids. V lost 7 bases, J lost 6 bases, and 5 bases lay in between. CDR1 is KGHDR and CDR2 is SFDVKD in the germline V gene. CDR3 nucleotides: TGTGCCACCAGGGGTTCCGGGGAGCTGTTTTTT. Its translation is CATRGSGELFF.

There are a few counts of this clonotype. The chain is built from TRBV10-1 and TRBJ2-2, with a tentative D call TRBD2 (5 bases). The V end lost 3 bases, the J end lost 2 bases, and 13 bases lay between the germline ends. Germline V gene lookup returns CDR1 WNHNN and CDR2 SYGVQD (reference sequence). The CDR3 spans 16 residues. CDR3 sequence (DNA): TGCGCCAGCAGTGATGTCGGGGTAGGAAACACCGGGGAGCTGTTTTTT. Residues: CASSDVGVGNTGELFF.

The chain is built from TRBV6-5 and TRBJ1-5; TRBD1 matches 8 bases. CDR1 and CDR2 from the germline V gene are MNHEY and SVGAGI. The length of the CDR3 is 15 residues. J was trimmed by 5 bases and V by 5 bases; bases with no gene match: 8. The CDR3 loop reads CASSRNLQGDQPQHF. CDR3 nucleotides: TGTGCCAGCAGTCGGAATCTACAGGGGGATCAGCCCCAGCATTTT.